The 18 T cell receptor beta chains below all came from one sample that was sequenced in a study of cytomegalovirus exposure and HLA in healthy donors. Clones were sequenced by immunoSEQ multiplex PCR, and TCRdb holds only the in-frame ones, with some missing. The table records about 110,000 clones, approximately 86% of them present only once. Sequences were obtained from PBMCs. The receptors originated from a woman younger than 35 in good health and CMV-seronegative.

V gene TRBV10-2 combines with J gene TRBJ1-3, with 8 bases fitting TRBD1. The germline V gene has CDR1 WSHSY and CDR2 SAAADI. This CDR3 contains 14 residues. Trimming at V came to 7 bases and at J to 0 bases, leaving 2 bases not matched to a gene. CDR3 amino acids: CASNDRGSGNTIYF. The CDR3, as DNA: TGCGCCAGCAACGACAGGGGCTCTGGAAACACCATATATTTT.

The chain links TRBV20-1 to TRBJ1-2, with a tentative D call TRBD1 (5 bases). Germline V gives CDR1 DFQATT, CDR2 SNEGSKA (reference sequence). Between the trimmed V and J ends, which lost 6 bases and 7 bases, there was a span of 12 bases. The length of the CDR3 is 11 residues. CDR3 residues: CSADSTAGYTF. The CDR3 DNA follows: TGCAGTGCCGACTCGACAGCTGGCTACACCTTC.

This clone was observed a handful of times. This chain connects TRBV10-3 to TRBJ1-6, with D unclear. Germline V gene lookup returns CDR1 ENHRY and CDR2 SYGVKD. The V and J ends lost 3 bases and 7 bases respectively, with 10 bases between them. The CDR3 covers 14 residues. CDR3 protein: CAISELQTNSPLHF. CDR3 DNA: TGTGCCATCAGTGAATTGCAGACAAATTCACCCCTCCACTTT.

CDR3 DNA: TGTGCCTGGAAAAAAGGGACTAGCGATTCTGAGACCCAGTACTTC. Translation: CAWKKGTSDSETQYF. This chain uses TRBV30 with TRBJ2-5, with 10 positions matching TRBD2. J was trimmed by 5 bases and V by 4 bases; bases with no gene match: 10. Per germline, CDR1 GTSNPN and CDR2 SVGIG (reference sequence). The CDR3 contains 15 residues. Full variable domain (remainder filled in from reference TRBV30 and TRBJ2-5): SQTIHQWPATLVQPVGSPLSLECTVEGTSNPNLYWYRQAAGRGLQLLFYSVGIGQISSEVPQNLSASRPQDRQFILSSKKLLLSDSGFYLCAWKKGTSDSETQYFGPGTRLLVL.

A single count supports this clone. The CDR3 loop is CASSLGPKSLKNTEAFF. The CDR3 nucleotides are TGCGCCAGCAGCTTGGGGCCGAAATCCCTCAAGAACACTGAAGCTTTCTTT. The chain couples TRBV5-1 to TRBJ1-1; D not resolved. The V and J ends lost 0 bases and 1 base respectively, with 16 bases between them. Germline V gives CDR1 SGHRS, CDR2 YFSETQ. The CDR3 loop spans 17 amino acids.

The chain employs TRBV7-8 and TRBJ2-5; 8 positions agree with TRBD1. V lost 5 bases and J lost 4; bases outside the gene matches: 9. Germline loops: CDR1 SGHVS, CDR2 FQNEAQ. This CDR3 has 15 amino acids. CDR3 region: CASSRFRGPGETQYF. CDR3 nucleotides: TGTGCCAGCAGCCGATTCAGGGGGCCGGGAGAGACCCAGTACTTC.

The chain combines TRBV2 with TRBJ1-4; D perhaps matches TRBD1 (6 bases). Deletions cut 7 bases from V and 8 bases from J, with 20 bases between. The CDR3 extends over 15 amino acids. CDR1 is SNHLY, CDR2 FYNNEI, per germline. The CDR3 nucleotides read TGTGCCAGCACCCTAGGAGGGGGGGCCTGGGAAAAACTGTTTTTT. Translation: CASTLGGGAWEKLFF.

Only a few counts were recorded for this clone. This chain uses TRBV5-1 with TRBJ1-1, with D uncertain. The CDR3 contains 13 residues. Trimming stripped 0 bases from V and 11 bases from J, with 14 bases between. Germline CDR1 is SGHRS and CDR2 is YFSETQ. The CDR3 loop reads CASSLGEGGSAFF. The CDR3, as DNA: TGCGCCAGCAGCTTGGGGGAGGGTGGATCGGCTTTCTTT.

DNA of the CDR3: TGTGCCAGCAGTATTGAAGGGGGGGGGCAGAATGAGCAGTTCTTC. It yields the protein CASSIEGGGQNEQFF. The V gene is TRBV2, the J gene TRBJ2-1; D is perhaps TRBD2 (7 bases). This CDR3 has 15 amino acids. The germline V and J ends were trimmed by 5 bases and 7 bases, with 18 bases remaining between them. The germline CDR1 and CDR2 sequences are SNHLY and FYNNEI.

This chain joins TRBV5-6 and TRBJ1-6; TRBD1 matches at 8 bases. Germline V gene sequence: CDR1 SGHDT, CDR2 YYEEEE. The CDR3 has 14 residues. The V gene end was trimmed by 3 bases and the J gene end by 15 bases; junction bases not matched to a gene: 11. The CDR3 sequence is CASSSGTGALFLHF. CDR3 DNA: TGTGCCAGCAGCTCCGGGACAGGCGCTCTCTTCCTCCACTTT.

In this sample, this clone turned up a few times. Other DNA sequences in the sample encode the same CDR3. The chain is built from TRBV9 and TRBJ2-2, with D unclear. Germline-derived CDR1 and CDR2 are SGDLS and YYNGEE. V was clipped by 2 bases and J by 4 bases, with 6 bases between them. CDR3 length: 13 amino acids. The CDR3 protein is CASSVSVTGELFF. The CDR3 bases are TGTGCCAGCAGCGTGTCCGTCACCGGGGAGCTGTTTTTT.

In nucleotides, the CDR3 is TGTGCCAGCGGTAACGGGGAGGGAGGAGGCTATGGCTACACCTTC. Translated: CASGNGEGGGYGYTF. The chain recombines TRBV5-4 with TRBJ1-2; D call uncertain. Per germline, CDR1 SGHNT and CDR2 YYREEE (reference sequence). V was cut by 7 bases and J by 4 bases, with 20 bases left in between. This CDR3 has 15 amino acids.

This clone has only one observation. The CDR3 is CASSLKYSYYEQYF. In DNA form, the CDR3 reads TGTGCCAGCAGCCTAAAATACTCGTACTACGAGCAGTACTTC. The chain carries TRBV5-8 and TRBJ2-7, with unresolved D. The CDR3 totals 14 residues. With 4 bases removed from V and 3 bases from J, the gap between germline ends came to 14 bases. The germline V gene has CDR1 SGHTS and CDR2 YDEGEE.

This chain uses TRBV6-6 with TRBJ2-7, with TRBD1 matching over 8 bases. This CDR3 spans 15 amino acids. Germline loops: CDR1 MNHNY, CDR2 SVGAGI (reference sequence). J lost 4 bases, V lost 2 bases, and 7 bases had no gene match. CDR3 sequence reads: CASSYKPGGVYEQYF. CDR3 bases: TGTGCCAGCAGTTACAAACCAGGGGGCGTGTACGAGCAGTACTTC.

The V and J genes are TRBV9 and TRBJ1-5, with no clear D. The CDR3 runs to 13 residues. The V end lost 3 bases, the J end lost 7 bases, and 11 bases lay between the germline ends. CDR1 SGDLS and CDR2 YYNGEE come from the germline V gene. The CDR3: CASSDHDGQPQHF. The CDR3 DNA reads TGTGCCAGCAGCGACCATGATGGCCAGCCCCAGCATTTT.

This clone showed up just a few times. The chain links TRBV14 to TRBJ1-1; 7 bases are shared with TRBD1. The ends lost 0 bases at V and 6 bases at J; junction bases unmatched: 10. CDR3 length: 16 amino acids. Germline lookup yields CDR1 SGHDN and CDR2 FVKESK. The CDR3 nucleotides read TGTGCCAGCAGCCAAGATAGGCAGGGGGTTATCGCTGAAGCTTTCTTT. Its protein is CASSQDRQGVIAEAFF. Together with reference TRBV14 and TRBJ1-1, the CDR3 gives the full variable domain: EAGVTQFPSHSVIEKGQTVTLRCDPISGHDNLYWYRRVMGKEIKFLLHFVKESKQDESGMPNNRFLAERTGGTYSTLKVQPAELEDSGVYFCASSQDRQGVIAEAFFGQGTRLTVV.

The chain has TRBV6-6 and TRBJ2-1; TRBD2 matches 7 bases. Germline V gene data show CDR1 as MNHNY and CDR2 as SVGAGI (reference sequence). This CDR3 has 16 amino acids. The V and J ends lost 6 bases and 1 base, in that order; junction bases with no gene match: 9. The CDR3 sequence: CASRVPTGGSYNEQFF. The CDR3 DNA sequence: TGTGCCAGCAGGGTCCCGACCGGGGGGTCCTACAATGAGCAGTTCTTC.

The chain has TRBV4-1 and TRBJ1-5; D is perhaps TRBD1 (6 bases). Trimming took 0 bases from V and 1 from J, leaving 10 bases between them. The germline V gene encodes CDR1 MGHRA and CDR2 YSYEKL. The CDR3 is 16 residues long. The CDR3 protein is CASSQERGYSNQPQHF. Written as DNA, the CDR3 is TGCGCCAGCAGCCAAGAGAGGGGGTACAGCAATCAGCCCCAGCATTTT.